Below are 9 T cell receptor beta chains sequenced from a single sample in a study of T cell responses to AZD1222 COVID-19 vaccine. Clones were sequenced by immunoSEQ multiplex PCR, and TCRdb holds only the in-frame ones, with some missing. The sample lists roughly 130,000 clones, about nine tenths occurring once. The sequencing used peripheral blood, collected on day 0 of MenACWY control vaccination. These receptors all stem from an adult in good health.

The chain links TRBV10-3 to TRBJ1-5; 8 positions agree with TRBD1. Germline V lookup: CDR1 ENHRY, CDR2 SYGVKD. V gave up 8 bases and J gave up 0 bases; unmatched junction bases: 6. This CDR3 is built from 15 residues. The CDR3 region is CAIGQGAGSNQPQHF. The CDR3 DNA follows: TGTGCCATCGGCCAGGGGGCTGGTAGCAATCAGCCCCAGCATTTT.

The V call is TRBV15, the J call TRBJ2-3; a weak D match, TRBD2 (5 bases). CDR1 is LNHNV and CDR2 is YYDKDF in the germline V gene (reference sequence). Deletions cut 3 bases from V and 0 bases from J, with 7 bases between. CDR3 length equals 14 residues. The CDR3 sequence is CATSRRTSTDTQYF. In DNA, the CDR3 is TGTGCCACCAGCAGGAGGACTAGCACAGATACGCAGTATTTT.

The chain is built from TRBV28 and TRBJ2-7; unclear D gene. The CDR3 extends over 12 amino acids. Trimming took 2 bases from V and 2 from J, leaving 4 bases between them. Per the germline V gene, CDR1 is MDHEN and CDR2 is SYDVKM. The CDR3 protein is CASSLQPYEQYF. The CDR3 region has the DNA TGTGCCAGCAGTTTACAGCCCTACGAGCAGTACTTC.

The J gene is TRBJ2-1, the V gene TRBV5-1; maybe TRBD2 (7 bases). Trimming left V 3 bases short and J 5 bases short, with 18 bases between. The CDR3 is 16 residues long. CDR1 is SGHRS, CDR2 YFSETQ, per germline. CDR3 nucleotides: TGCGCCAGCAGCTACCGCGGGGGCGGAGGTCACAATGAGCAGTTCTTC. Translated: CASSYRGGGGHNEQFF.

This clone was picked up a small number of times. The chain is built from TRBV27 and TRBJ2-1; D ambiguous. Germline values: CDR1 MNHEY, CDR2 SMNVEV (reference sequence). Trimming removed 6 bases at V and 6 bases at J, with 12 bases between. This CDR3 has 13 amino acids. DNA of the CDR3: TGTGCCAGCAGACTTGGACCTTCCAATGAGCAGTTCTTC. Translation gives CASRLGPSNEQFF.

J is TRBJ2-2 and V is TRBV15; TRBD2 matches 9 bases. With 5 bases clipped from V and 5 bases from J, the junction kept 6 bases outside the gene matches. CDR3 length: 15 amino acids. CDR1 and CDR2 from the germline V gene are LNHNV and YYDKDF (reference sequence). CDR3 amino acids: CATSEGLAATGELFF. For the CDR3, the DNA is TGTGCCACCAGCGAGGGACTAGCTGCGACCGGGGAGCTGTTTTTT.

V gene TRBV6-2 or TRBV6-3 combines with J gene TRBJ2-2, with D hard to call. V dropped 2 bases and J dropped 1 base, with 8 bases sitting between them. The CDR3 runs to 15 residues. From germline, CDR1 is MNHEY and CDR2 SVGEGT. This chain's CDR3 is CASSYDMLNTGELFF. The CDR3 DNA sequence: TGTGCCAGCAGTTACGACATGCTGAACACCGGGGAGCTGTTTTTT.

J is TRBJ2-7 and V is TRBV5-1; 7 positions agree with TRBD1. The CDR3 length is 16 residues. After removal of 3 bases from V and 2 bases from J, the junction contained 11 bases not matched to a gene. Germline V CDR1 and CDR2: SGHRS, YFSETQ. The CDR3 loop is CASSYTGAVPTYEQYF. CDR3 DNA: TGCGCCAGCAGCTACACAGGGGCCGTCCCTACCTACGAGCAGTACTTC.

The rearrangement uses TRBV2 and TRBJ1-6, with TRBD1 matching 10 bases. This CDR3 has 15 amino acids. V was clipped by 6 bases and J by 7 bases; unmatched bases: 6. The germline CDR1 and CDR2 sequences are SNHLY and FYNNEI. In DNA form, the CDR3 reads TGTGCCAGCAGCCTGACAGGGGGCGAGAATTCACCCCTCCACTTT. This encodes CASSLTGGENSPLHF.